This entry lists 31 T cell receptor beta chains sequenced from one sample in a study of T cell responses to AZD1222 COVID-19 vaccine. This table comes from immunoSEQ multiplex PCR, and its TCRdb copy is limited to in-frame clones, with some not included. This sample carries some 110,000 clones, 80% to 95% of them seen once, and the ten largest clones take approximately 8%. Sequencing used peripheral blood, obtained 28 days after the second AZD1222 dose. These receptors originate from an adult who received the AZD1222 COVID-19 vaccine.

The gene calls are TRBV6-5 and TRBJ1-2; 9 nucleotides align to TRBD1. Germline V CDR1 and CDR2: MNHEY, SVGAGI. The V and J ends lost 11 bases and 2 bases, in that order; junction bases with no gene match: 6. The CDR3 totals 13 residues. Here the CDR3 reads CAATGGRNYGYTF. The CDR3 DNA reads as TGTGCCGCAACAGGGGGCAGGAACTATGGCTACACCTTC.

This clone is a singleton in its sample. The chain recombines TRBV5-8 with TRBJ1-6, with TRBD1 as a possible D gene (5 bases). CDR1 SGHTS and CDR2 YDEGEE come from the germline V gene. V dropped 2 bases and J dropped 9 bases, with 12 bases sitting between them. The CDR3 is made up of 14 amino acids. The CDR3 here is CASSLGQVGSPLHF. CDR3 in DNA: TGTGCCAGCAGCTTAGGACAAGTGGGTTCACCCCTCCACTTT.

The chain employs TRBV7-2 and TRBJ1-3; D is perhaps TRBD1 (5 bases). CDR3 length: 16 amino acids. Trimming took 1 base from V and 2 from J, leaving 12 bases between them. Germline lookup yields CDR1 SGHTA and CDR2 FQGNSA. CDR3 bases: TGTGCCAGCAGCTTAGTAGTAGGGGACGCTGGAAACACCATATATTTT. It codes for CASSLVVGDAGNTIYF.

CDR3 bases: TGCAGCGTAGGGGAAGTTGGGGACGGATACACCGGGGAGCTGTTTTTT. Amino acid sequence: CSVGEVGDGYTGELFF. V gene TRBV29-1 combines with J gene TRBJ2-2; tentatively, D is TRBD1 or TRBD2 (5 bases each). The CDR3 totals 16 residues. The V end was cut by 6 bases, the J end by 3 bases, with 20 bases between. Germline CDR1 is SQVTM and CDR2 is ANQGSEA.

This chain connects TRBV25-1 to TRBJ2-3, with 8 bases lining up with TRBD2. CDR1 and CDR2 (germline): MGHDK, SYGVNS. The CDR3 spans 17 residues. The V gene end was trimmed by 1 base and the J gene end by 3 bases; junction bases not matched to a gene: 9. The CDR3 DNA is TGTGCCAGCAGTGAATTCCCCGGACTAGCAGGGACAGATACGCAGTATTTT. Translating gives CASSEFPGLAGTDTQYF.

Of note for this clone: A read error may account for a junction end that differs from germline. The chain employs TRBV5-1 and TRBJ2-2; TRBD1 is a possible D gene (6 bases). CDR3 length: 15 residues. Per the germline V gene, CDR1 is SGHRS and CDR2 is YFSETQ. This chain's CDR3 is CASSLGHTDTGELFF. DNA of the CDR3: TGCGCCAGCAGTTTGGGACATACAGACACCGGGGAGCTGTTTTTT.

The chain has TRBV3-1 (or the pseudogene TRBV3-2) and TRBJ2-7; no clear D gene. The V gene's germline CDR1 is LGHDT and CDR2 YNNKEL (reference sequence). This CDR3 is 12 amino acids long. V was trimmed by 7 bases and J by 6 bases, leaving 13 bases between them. The CDR3 loop is CASTETGTEQYF. CDR3 in DNA: TGTGCCAGCACCGAGACCGGAACCGAGCAGTACTTC.

As DNA, the CDR3 is TGTGCCAACCTCAACACTAAACTTATGGCAGATACGCAGTATTTT. Its protein is CANLNTKLMADTQYF. The rearrangement joins TRBV2 to TRBJ2-3, with D uncertain. The CDR3 loop spans 15 amino acids. Deletions cut 10 bases from V and 4 bases from J, with 21 bases between. Germline-derived CDR1 and CDR2 are SNHLY and FYNNEI.

This chain links TRBV6-6 with TRBJ2-7; D tentatively fits TRBD1 or TRBD2 (7 bases each). Between the trimmed V and J ends, which lost 2 bases and 2 bases, there was a span of 16 bases. The germline V gene has CDR1 MNHNY and CDR2 SVGAGI (reference sequence). This CDR3 comprises 16 residues. CDR3 in amino acids: CASSYGRAGGAYEQYF. As DNA, the CDR3 is TGTGCCAGCAGTTACGGCCGGGCAGGGGGGGCCTACGAGCAGTACTTC.

The chain has TRBV5-1 and TRBJ2-7; D gene ambiguous. V lost 4 bases, J lost 7 bases, and 24 bases lay in between. Germline CDR1 is SGHRS and CDR2 is YFSETQ. CDR3 length: 16 residues. In nucleotides, the CDR3 is TGCGCCAGCAGCCCAGAACCGGGTCTGACATTGGTAGAGCAGTACTTC. This translates into CASSPEPGLTLVEQYF.

This clone was detected only once. The V call is TRBV6-5, the J call TRBJ2-2; D possibly corresponds to TRBD1 (5 bases). This CDR3 contains 15 residues. Trimming stripped 0 bases from V and 4 bases from J, with 9 bases between. Germline values: CDR1 MNHEY, CDR2 SVGAGI. The CDR3 DNA reads as TGTGCCAGCAGTTACTCGCCAGGGCCCACCGGGGAGCTGTTTTTT. Amino acid sequence: CASSYSPGPTGELFF.

This clone was counted only a few times. This chain connects TRBV29-1 to TRBJ1-1; D possibly corresponds to TRBD1 (6 bases). This CDR3 has 12 residues. The germline gives CDR1 SQVTM, CDR2 ANQGSEA. CDR3 residues: CTGGPMNTEAFF. Here the CDR3 DNA reads TGCACCGGGGGGCCCATGAACACTGAAGCTTTCTTT.

V and J are TRBV5-4 and TRBJ2-6, with D perhaps assigned TRBD1 or TRBD2 (5 bases each). The CDR3 runs to 15 residues. V was clipped by 4 bases and J by 1 base, with 9 bases between them. In germline, CDR1 is SGHNT, CDR2 YYREEE (reference sequence). CDR3 in amino acids: CASSPGTSGANVLTF. CDR3 nucleotide sequence: TGTGCCAGCAGCCCAGGGACGTCTGGGGCCAACGTCCTGACTTTC.

The J gene is TRBJ2-4, the V gene TRBV6-5; D tentatively reads TRBD1 or TRBD2 (5 bases each). Trimming took 6 bases from V and 4 from J, leaving 16 bases between them. This CDR3 has 15 residues. Germline CDR1 is MNHEY and CDR2 is SVGAGI. CDR3 amino acids: CASRGPGAGKNIQYF. The CDR3 DNA follows: TGTGCCAGCAGGGGACCCGGGGCAGGGAAAAACATTCAGTACTTC.

The V call is TRBV7-9, the J call TRBJ1-1; 10 bases fit TRBD1. The CDR3 is 15 residues long. Trimming removed 5 bases from V and 4 bases from J; junction bases left unmatched: 7. CDR1 and CDR2 (germline): SEHNR, FQNEAQ (reference sequence). The CDR3 DNA follows: TGTGCCAGCAGCCTCCTGACAGGGGGCGGCACTGAAGCTTTCTTT. Translation: CASSLLTGGGTEAFF.

V and J are TRBV3-1 (or the pseudogene TRBV3-2) and TRBJ2-7; D is ambiguous. This CDR3 spans 12 amino acids. Trimming removed 4 bases from V and 6 bases from J, with 10 bases in between. Germline CDR1 and CDR2: LGHDT and YNNKEL (reference sequence). The CDR3 sequence: CASSPPGREQYF. The CDR3 DNA is TGTGCCAGCAGCCCCCCCGGACGCGAGCAGTACTTC.

The V call is TRBV3-1 (or the pseudogene TRBV3-2), the J call TRBJ2-3; 8 nucleotides line up with TRBD2. Per germline, CDR1 LGHDT and CDR2 YNNKEL (reference sequence). The J segment lost 3 bases and the V segment lost 0 bases, leaving 5 bases of the junction unmatched. The CDR3 runs to 16 residues. The CDR3 loop reads CASSQEWASGTDTQYF. The DNA of the CDR3 is TGTGCCAGCAGCCAAGAATGGGCTAGCGGGACAGATACGCAGTATTTT.

V is TRBV20-1 and J is TRBJ1-6; D gene uncertain. The CDR3 is made up of 13 amino acids. Germline V CDR1 and CDR2: DFQATT, SNEGSKA (reference sequence). Trimming took 3 bases from V and 7 from J, leaving 10 bases between them. This CDR3 is CSASLQGNSPLHF. DNA for the CDR3: TGCAGTGCTAGTTTGCAAGGAAATTCACCCCTCCACTTT.

In nucleotides, the CDR3 is TGTGCCAGCAGTTATATGAGTGGATCACAGCCCCAGCATTTT. This codes for CASSYMSGSQPQHF. The chain joins TRBV6-5 to TRBJ1-5, with D uncertain. The V gene's germline CDR1 is MNHEY and CDR2 SVGAGI. Trimming left V 3 bases short and J 7 bases short, with 13 bases between. The CDR3 runs to 14 residues.

The chain joins TRBV7-9 to TRBJ2-7; unclear D gene. This CDR3 region has 13 residues. The germline V gene encodes CDR1 SEHNR and CDR2 FQNEAQ (reference sequence). V was trimmed by 9 bases and J by 5 bases, leaving 17 bases between them. CDR3 region: CASQSGRLNEQYF. CDR3 DNA sequence: TGTGCCAGTCAATCGGGCAGGTTAAACGAGCAGTACTTC.

The chain uses TRBV2 and TRBJ1-5; D remains unclear. Per germline, CDR1 SNHLY and CDR2 FYNNEI. This CDR3 has 13 residues. The ends were cut back, 3 bases at V and 5 bases at J, with 8 bases in the middle. This CDR3 is CASSDGRDQPQHF. The CDR3 DNA is TGTGCCAGCAGTGACGGGCGAGATCAGCCCCAGCATTTT.

The chain links TRBV6-6 to TRBJ1-2; D is uncertain. The germline V gene has CDR1 MNHNY and CDR2 SVGAGI (reference sequence). Deletions cut 7 bases from V and 4 bases from J, with 13 bases between. CDR3 size: 13 residues. The CDR3 nucleotides are TGTGCCAGCACCCCTCCCGGGGTCTATGGCTACACCTTC. Protein product: CASTPPGVYGYTF.

Only one count was recorded for this clone. The J gene is TRBJ1-6, the V gene TRBV7-8; 8 nucleotides align to TRBD1. The germline CDR1 and CDR2 sequences are SGHVS and FQNEAQ. The CDR3 covers 15 residues. The V and J ends lost 2 bases and 8 bases, in that order; junction bases with no gene match: 5. The CDR3 DNA is TGTGCCAGCAGCTTAAGGCGGACAGGGTATTCACCCCTCCACTTT. This encodes CASSLRRTGYSPLHF.

This clone has a single count. The V call is TRBV6-1, the J call TRBJ2-7; 7 bases line up with TRBD1. The J segment lost 2 bases and the V segment lost 0 bases, leaving 7 bases of the junction unmatched. Germline CDR1 reads MNHNS; CDR2 reads SASEGT. The CDR3 has 16 residues. CDR3 bases: TGTGCCAGCAGTGAAGCGACGACAGGGATGACCTACGAGCAGTACTTC. Amino acids: CASSEATTGMTYEQYF.

Remarks on this clone: Germline is not matched at one junction end, which may reflect a read error. The chain carries TRBV30 and TRBJ1-1; the D is unclear. CDR1 GTSNPN and CDR2 SVGIG come from the germline V gene (reference sequence). The CDR3 sequence is 10 residues long. Here the CDR3 DNA reads TGTGCCTGGGGGCGTGTGCACCACCATTTT. Amino acid sequence: CAWGRVHHHF. The whole variable domain, filled in from reference TRBV30 and TRBJ1-1, reads SQTIHQWPATLVQPVGSPLSLECTVEGTSNPNLYWYRQAAGRGLQLLFYSVGIGQISSEVPQNLSASRPQDRQFILSSKKLLLSDSGFYLCAWGRVHHHFGQGTRLTVV.

The CDR3 sequence: CASSMWDPAKNIQYF. For the CDR3, the DNA is TGTGCCAGTAGTATGTGGGATCCAGCCAAAAACATTCAGTACTTC. V is TRBV19 and J is TRBJ2-4; D is ambiguous. Trimming took off 3 bases at V and 0 bases at J, with 9 bases between the two ends. From germline, CDR1 is LNHDA and CDR2 SQIVND (reference sequence). The CDR3 loop spans 15 amino acids.

The V gene is TRBV29-1, the J gene TRBJ2-3; perhaps D is TRBD1 or TRBD2 (5 bases each). The germline gives CDR1 SQVTM, CDR2 ANQGSEA. The V gene lost 7 bases and the J gene lost 4 bases, with 15 bases spanning the gap. This CDR3 has 13 amino acids. Here the CDR3 reads CSAWSGAPDTQYF. Written as DNA, the CDR3 is TGCAGCGCCTGGTCCGGGGCCCCAGATACGCAGTATTTT.

The rearrangement joins TRBV9 to TRBJ2-2, with D unclear. CDR1 is SGDLS and CDR2 is YYNGEE in the germline V gene. V was clipped by 2 bases and J by 4 bases, with 6 bases between them. The CDR3 covers 13 residues. This chain's CDR3 is CASSVRATGELFF. CDR3 bases: TGTGCCAGCAGCGTCCGGGCCACCGGGGAGCTGTTTTTT.

This chain connects TRBV7-3 to TRBJ1-1; D is possibly TRBD1 (6 bases). The CDR3 length is 14 residues. Per the germline V gene, CDR1 is SGHTA and CDR2 is FQGTGA. Trimming shortened V by 0 bases and J by 7 bases, and 12 bases separated the two germline ends. The DNA of the CDR3 is TGTGCCAGCAGCTTAACGTTGGGGGCGGGTGAAGCTTTCTTT. Amino acid sequence: CASSLTLGAGEAFF.

The chain couples TRBV14 to TRBJ2-7, with unresolved D. Trimming stripped 4 bases from V and 0 bases from J, with 10 bases between. CDR1 and CDR2 from the germline V gene are SGHDN and FVKESK. The CDR3 runs 14 residues. CDR3 bases: TGTGCCAGCAGCCCGACACGAAACTCCTACGAGCAGTACTTC. This sequence encodes CASSPTRNSYEQYF.

The rearrangement uses TRBV5-1 and TRBJ2-7; D gene ambiguous. Germline V CDR1 and CDR2: SGHRS, YFSETQ. Trimming pared 2 bases from V and 5 bases from J, leaving 14 bases between. The CDR3 covers 14 residues. In DNA, the CDR3 is TGCGCCAGCAGCTTCTCCAGCGACCTCAACGAGCAGTACTTC. Protein: CASSFSSDLNEQYF.